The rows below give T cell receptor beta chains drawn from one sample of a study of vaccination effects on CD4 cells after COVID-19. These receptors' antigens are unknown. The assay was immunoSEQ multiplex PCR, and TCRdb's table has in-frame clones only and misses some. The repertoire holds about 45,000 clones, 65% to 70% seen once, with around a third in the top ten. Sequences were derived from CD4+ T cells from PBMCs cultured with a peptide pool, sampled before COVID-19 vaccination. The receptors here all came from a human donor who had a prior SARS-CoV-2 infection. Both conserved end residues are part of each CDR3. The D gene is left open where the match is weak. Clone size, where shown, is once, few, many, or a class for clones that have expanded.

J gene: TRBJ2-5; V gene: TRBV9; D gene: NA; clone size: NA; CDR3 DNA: TGTGCCAGCAGCGTAATTGGGGCAAAAGGAGAGACCCAGTACTTC; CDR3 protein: CASSVIGAKGETQYF
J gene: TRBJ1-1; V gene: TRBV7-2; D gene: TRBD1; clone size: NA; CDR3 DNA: TGTGCCAGCAGCTTCAACAGGGGCAACACTGAAGCTTTCTTT; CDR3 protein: CASSFNRGNTEAFF
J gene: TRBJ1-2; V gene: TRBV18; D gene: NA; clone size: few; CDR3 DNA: TGTGCCAGCTCACCATCAGGGGTCAACTATGGCTACACCTTC; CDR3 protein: CASSPSGVNYGYTF
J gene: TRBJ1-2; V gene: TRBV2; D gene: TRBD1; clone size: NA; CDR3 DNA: TGTGCCAGCAACATCGACAGGGGGTACGGCTACACCTTC; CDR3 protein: CASNIDRGYGYTF
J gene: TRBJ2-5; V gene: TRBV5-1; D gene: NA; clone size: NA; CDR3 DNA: TGCGCCAGCAGCTTGGGAAGCGACCAAGAGACCCAGTACTTC; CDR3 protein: CASSLGSDQETQYF
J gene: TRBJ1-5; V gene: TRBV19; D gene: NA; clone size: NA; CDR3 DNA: TGTGCCAGTAGTCCCCCATACAATCAGCCCCAGCATTTT; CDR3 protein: CASSPPYNQPQHF
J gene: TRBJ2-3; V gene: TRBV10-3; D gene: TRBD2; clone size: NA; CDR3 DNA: TGTGCCATTCTAGCGGGAGAGGTAGATACGCAGTATTTT; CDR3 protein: CAILAGEVDTQYF
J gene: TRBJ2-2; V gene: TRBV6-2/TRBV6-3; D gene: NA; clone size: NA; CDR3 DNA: TGTGCCAGCAGCGACTTACTGGGACACCTCGGTGTCACCGGGGAGCTGTTTTTT; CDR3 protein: CASSDLLGHLGVTGELFF
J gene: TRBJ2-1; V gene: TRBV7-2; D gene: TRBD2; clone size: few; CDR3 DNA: TGTGCCAGCAGCCCCCGGCTAGCGGGGGTCAATGAGCAGTTCTTC; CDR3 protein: CASSPRLAGVNEQFF
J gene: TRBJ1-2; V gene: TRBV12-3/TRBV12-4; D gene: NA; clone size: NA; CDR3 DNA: TGTGCCAGCGGGTACGTAGGCGGCGGCTACACCTTC; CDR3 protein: CASGYVGGGYTF
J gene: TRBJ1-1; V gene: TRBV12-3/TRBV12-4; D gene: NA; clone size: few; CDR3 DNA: TGTGCCAGCAGAACGACAGAATACACTGAAGCTTTCTTT; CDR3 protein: CASRTTEYTEAFF
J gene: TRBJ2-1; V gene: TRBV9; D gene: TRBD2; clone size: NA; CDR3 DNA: TGTGCCAGCAGCGACCGGGGACTAGCGCACAATGAGCAGTTCTTC; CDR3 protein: CASSDRGLAHNEQFF
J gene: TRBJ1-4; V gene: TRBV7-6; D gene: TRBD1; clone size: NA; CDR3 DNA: TGTGCCAGCAGCTTAGCCCCACAGGGGGCCGATGAAAAACTGTTTTTT; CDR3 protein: CASSLAPQGADEKLFF
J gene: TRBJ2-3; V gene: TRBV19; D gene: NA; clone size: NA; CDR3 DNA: TGTGCCAGTAGTACAAAGGGGAAAGCAGATACGCAGTATTTT; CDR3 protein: CASSTKGKADTQYF
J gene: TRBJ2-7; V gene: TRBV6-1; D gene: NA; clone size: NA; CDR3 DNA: TGTGCCAGCAGCCCACAGGGCCAGTACGAGCAGTACTTC; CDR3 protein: CASSPQGQYEQYF
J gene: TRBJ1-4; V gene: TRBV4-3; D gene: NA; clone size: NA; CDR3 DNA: TGCGCCAGCAGCCAATATGGGGGGACTAATGAAAAACTGTTTTTT; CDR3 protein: CASSQYGGTNEKLFF